This T cell receptor (beta chain) comes out of a study of cytomegalovirus exposure and HLA in healthy donors. V lost 6 bases to trimming and J lost 0 bases; unmatched junction nucleotides: 17. The germline CDR1 and CDR2 sequences are SEHNR and FQNEAQ (reference sequence). This CDR3 contains 19 residues. Study conclusions and caveats: When the data were analyzed later, several of the most significant clusters appeared to be linked to common viral pathogens. Presence/absence analyses took donor sequencing depth as roughly uniform.

Points on this clone: Its antigen is not identified.

PCR primers comprised 60 Vbeta and 13 Jbeta primers. Only in-frame clones appear in the TCRdb table, and some are missing; sequencing was by immunoSEQ multiplex PCR. The sample consists of 90,000 to 140,000 clones, around 75% of them appearing once. The source of this sequence is a man between 25 and 39 years old in good health and CMV-seronegative. The V call is TRBV7-9, the J call TRBJ1-5; TRBD1 matches 7 bases. The specimen was PBMCs. CDR3 loop: CASSFHRAGTDDSNQPQHF. The CDR3 DNA reads as TGTGCCAGCAGTTTCCACCGTGCCGGGACAGATGATAGCAATCAGCCCCAGCATTTT.